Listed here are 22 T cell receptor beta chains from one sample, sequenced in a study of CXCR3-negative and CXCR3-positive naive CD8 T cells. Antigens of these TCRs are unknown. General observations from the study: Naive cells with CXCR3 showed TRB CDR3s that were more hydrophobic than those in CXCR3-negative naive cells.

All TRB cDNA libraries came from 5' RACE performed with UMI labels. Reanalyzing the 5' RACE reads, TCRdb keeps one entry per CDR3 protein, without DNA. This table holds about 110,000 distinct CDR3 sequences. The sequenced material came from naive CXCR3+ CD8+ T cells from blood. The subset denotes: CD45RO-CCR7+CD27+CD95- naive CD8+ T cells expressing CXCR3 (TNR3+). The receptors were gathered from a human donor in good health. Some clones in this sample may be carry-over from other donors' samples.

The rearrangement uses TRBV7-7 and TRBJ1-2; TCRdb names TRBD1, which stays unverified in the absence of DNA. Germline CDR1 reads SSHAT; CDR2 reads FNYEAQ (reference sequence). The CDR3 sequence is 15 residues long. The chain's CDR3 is CASSVPGQGDYGYTF.

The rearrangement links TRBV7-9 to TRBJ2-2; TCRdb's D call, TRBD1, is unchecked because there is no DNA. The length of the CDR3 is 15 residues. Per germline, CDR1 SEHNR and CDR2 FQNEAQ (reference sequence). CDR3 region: CASSSRALGVGELFF. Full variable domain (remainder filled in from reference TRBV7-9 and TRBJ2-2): DTGVSQNPRHKITKRGQNVTFRCDPISEHNRLYWYRQTLGQGPEFLTYFQNEAQLEKSRLLSDRFSAERPKGSFSTLEIQRTEQGDSAMYLCASSSRALGVGELFFGEGSRLTVL.

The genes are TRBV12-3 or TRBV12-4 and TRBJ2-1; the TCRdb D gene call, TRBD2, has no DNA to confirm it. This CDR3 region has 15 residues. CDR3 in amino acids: CASRSLAGGSNEQFF.

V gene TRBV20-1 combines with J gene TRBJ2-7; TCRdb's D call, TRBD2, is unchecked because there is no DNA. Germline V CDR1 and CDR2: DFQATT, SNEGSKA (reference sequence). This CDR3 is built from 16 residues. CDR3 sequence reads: CSARDLETSGTYEQYF.

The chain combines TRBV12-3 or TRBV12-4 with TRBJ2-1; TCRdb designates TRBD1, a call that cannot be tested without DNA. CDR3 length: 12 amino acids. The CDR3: CASSLEGAEQFF.

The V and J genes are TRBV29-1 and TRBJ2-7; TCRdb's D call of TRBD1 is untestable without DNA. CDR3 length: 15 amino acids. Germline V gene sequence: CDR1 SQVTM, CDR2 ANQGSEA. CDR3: CSVEDPRGAIYEQYF.

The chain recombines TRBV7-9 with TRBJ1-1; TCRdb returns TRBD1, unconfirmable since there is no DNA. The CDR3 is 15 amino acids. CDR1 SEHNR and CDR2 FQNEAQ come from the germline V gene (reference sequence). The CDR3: CASSLADGGGREAFF.

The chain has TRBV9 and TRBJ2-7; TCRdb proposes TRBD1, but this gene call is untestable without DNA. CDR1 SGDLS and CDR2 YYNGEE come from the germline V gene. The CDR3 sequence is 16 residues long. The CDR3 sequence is CASSVRPGQGLSEQYF.

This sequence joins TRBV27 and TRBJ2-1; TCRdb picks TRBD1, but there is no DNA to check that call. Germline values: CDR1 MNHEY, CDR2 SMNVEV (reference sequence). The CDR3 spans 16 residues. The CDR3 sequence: CASSGVWGGAEIEQFF.

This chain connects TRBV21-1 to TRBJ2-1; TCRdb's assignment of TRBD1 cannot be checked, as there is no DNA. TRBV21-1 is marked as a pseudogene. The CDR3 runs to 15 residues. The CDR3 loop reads CASSPPPFSYNEQFF.

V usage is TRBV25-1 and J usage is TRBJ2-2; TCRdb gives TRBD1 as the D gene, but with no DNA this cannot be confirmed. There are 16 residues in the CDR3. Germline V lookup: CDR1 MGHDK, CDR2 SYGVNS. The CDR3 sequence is CASSEYLQGNTGELFF.

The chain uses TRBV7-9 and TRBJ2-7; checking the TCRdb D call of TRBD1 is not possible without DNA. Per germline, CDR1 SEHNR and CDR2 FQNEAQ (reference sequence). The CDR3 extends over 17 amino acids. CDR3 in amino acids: CASSTWTGTEGYYEQYF.

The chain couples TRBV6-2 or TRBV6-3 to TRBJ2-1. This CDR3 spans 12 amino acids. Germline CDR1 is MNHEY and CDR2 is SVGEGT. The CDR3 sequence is CASSSSNNEQFF.

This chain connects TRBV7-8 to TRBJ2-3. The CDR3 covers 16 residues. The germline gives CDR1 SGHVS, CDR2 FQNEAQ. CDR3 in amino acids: CASSLGPQESTDTQYF.

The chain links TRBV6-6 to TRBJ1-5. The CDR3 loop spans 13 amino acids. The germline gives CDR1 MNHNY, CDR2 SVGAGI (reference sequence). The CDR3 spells CASSYSTVGPQHF.

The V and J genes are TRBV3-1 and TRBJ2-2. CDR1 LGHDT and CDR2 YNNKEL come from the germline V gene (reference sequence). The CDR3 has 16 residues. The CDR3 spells CASSQELSRNTGELFF. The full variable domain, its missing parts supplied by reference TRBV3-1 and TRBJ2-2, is DTAVSQTPKYLVTQMGNDKSIKCEQNLGHDTMYWYKQDSKKFLKIMFSYNNKELIINETVPNRFSPKSPDKAHLNLHINSLELGDSAVYFCASSQELSRNTGELFFGEGSRLTVL.

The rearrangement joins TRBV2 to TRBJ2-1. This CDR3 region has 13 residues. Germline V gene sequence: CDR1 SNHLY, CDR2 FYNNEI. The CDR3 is CASSVSAWNEQFF.

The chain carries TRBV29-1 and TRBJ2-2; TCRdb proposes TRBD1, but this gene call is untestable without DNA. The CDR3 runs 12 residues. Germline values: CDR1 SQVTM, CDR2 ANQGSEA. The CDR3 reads CSTRQGSGELFF.

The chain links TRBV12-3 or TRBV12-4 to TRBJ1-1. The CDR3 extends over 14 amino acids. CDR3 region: CASLIEYPNTEAFF.

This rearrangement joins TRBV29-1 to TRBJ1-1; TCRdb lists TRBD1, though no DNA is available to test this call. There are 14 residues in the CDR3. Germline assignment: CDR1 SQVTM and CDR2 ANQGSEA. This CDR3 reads CSVRGGLGGTEAFF.

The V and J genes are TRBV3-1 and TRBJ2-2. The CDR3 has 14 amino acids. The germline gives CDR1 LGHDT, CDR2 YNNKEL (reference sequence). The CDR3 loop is CASSRQLNTGELFF.

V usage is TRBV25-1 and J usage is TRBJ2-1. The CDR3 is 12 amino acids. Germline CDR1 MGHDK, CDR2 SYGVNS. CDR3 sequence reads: CASSGLHNEQFF.